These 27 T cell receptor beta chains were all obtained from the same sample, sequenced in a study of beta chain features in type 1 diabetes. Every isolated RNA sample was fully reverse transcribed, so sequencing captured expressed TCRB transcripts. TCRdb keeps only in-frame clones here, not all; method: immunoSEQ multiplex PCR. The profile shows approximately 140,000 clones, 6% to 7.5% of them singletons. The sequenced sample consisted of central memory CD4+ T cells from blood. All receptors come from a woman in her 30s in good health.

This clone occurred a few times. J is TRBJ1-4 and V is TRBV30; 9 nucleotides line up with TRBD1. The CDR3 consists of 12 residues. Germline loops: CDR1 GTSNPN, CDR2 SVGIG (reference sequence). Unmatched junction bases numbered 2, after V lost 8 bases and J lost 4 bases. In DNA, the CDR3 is TGTGCCGGACAGGGGATTAATGAAAAACTGTTTTTT. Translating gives CAGQGINEKLFF.

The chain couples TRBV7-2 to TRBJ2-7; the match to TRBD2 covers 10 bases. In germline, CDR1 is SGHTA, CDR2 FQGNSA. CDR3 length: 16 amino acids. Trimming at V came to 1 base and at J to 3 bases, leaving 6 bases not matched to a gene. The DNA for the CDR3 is TGTGCCAGCAGCTTAGGACTAGCGGGTCCTAGCTACGAGCAGTACTTC. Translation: CASSLGLAGPSYEQYF.

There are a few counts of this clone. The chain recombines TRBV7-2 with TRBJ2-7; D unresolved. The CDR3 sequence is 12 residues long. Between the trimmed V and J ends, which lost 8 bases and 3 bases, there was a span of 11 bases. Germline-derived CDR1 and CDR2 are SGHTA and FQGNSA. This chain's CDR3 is CASGDSVYEQYF. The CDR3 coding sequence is TGTGCCAGCGGTGACTCTGTCTACGAGCAGTACTTC. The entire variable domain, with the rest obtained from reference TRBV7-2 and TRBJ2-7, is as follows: GAGVSQSPSNKVTEKGKDVELRCDPISGHTALYWYRQSLGQGLEFLIYFQGNSAPDKSGLPSDRFSAERTGGSVSTLTIQRTQQEDSAVYLCASGDSVYEQYFGPGTRLTVT.

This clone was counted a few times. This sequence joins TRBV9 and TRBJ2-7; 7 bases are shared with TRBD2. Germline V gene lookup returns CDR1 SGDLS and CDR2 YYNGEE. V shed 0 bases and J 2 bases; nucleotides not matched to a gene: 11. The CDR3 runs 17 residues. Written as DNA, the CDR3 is TGTGCCAGCAGCGTAGATTTCGCGACTAGCAGTACCTACGAGCAGTACTTC. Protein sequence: CASSVDFATSSTYEQYF.

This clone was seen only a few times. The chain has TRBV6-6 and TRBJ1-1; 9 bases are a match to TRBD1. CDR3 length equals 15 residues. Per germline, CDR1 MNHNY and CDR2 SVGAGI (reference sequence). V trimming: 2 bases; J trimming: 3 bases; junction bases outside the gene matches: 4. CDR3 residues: CASSYPQGADTEAFF. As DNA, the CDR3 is TGTGCCAGCAGTTACCCACAGGGGGCGGACACTGAAGCTTTCTTT.

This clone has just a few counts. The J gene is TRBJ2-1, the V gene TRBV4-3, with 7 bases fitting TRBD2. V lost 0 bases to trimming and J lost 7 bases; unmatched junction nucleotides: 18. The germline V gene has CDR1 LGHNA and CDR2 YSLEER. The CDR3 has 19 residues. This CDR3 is CASSQDSPFEGGWRNEQFF. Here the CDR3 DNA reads TGCGCCAGCAGCCAAGATTCCCCGTTCGAGGGAGGGTGGAGGAATGAGCAGTTCTTC.

CDR3 nucleotides: TGTGCCAGCCGGGACTTCCCTTACGAGCAGTACTTC. Its protein is CASRDFPYEQYF. V gene TRBV27 combines with J gene TRBJ2-7; weak D call: TRBD2 (6 bases). This CDR3 comprises 12 residues. Germline lookup yields CDR1 MNHEY and CDR2 SMNVEV (reference sequence). V was trimmed by 8 bases and J by 4 bases, leaving 12 bases between them.

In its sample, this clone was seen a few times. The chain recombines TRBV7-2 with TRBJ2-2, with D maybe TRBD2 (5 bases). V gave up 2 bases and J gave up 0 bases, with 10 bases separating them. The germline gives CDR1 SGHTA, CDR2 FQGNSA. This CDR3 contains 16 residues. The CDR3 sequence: CASSLNSVANTGELFF. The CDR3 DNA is TGTGCCAGCAGCTTAAATAGCGTCGCGAACACCGGGGAGCTGTTTTTT.

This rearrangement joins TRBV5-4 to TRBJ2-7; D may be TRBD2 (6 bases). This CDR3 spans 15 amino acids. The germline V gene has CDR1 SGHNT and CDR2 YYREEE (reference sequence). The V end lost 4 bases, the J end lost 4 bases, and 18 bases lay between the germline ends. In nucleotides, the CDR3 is TGTGCCAGCAGCCATCAAACGGAGGGGCCGTACGAGCAGTACTTC. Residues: CASSHQTEGPYEQYF.

CDR3 bases: TGTGCCTGGACGGCAGCAGGGGGCTCTCAGCCCCAGCATTTT. It is translated as CAWTAAGGSQPQHF. The rearrangement joins TRBV30 to TRBJ1-5; 8 positions match TRBD1. This CDR3 comprises 14 residues. From germline, CDR1 is GTSNPN and CDR2 SVGIG (reference sequence). Germline trimming cut 4 bases from V and 6 bases from J; bases unmatched to any gene: 8.

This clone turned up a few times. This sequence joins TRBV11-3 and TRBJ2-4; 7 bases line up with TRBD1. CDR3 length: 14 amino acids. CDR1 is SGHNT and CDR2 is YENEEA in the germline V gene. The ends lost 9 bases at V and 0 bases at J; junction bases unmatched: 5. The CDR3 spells CARDRRLAKNIQYF. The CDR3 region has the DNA TGTGCCAGGGACAGGAGACTAGCCAAAAACATTCAGTACTTC.

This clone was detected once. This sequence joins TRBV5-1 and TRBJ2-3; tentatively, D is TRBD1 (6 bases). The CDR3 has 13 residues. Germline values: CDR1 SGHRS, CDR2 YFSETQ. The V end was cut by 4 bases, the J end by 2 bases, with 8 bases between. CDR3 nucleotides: TGCGCCAGCAGCAGGGACAACACAGATACGCAGTATTTT. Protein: CASSRDNTDTQYF.

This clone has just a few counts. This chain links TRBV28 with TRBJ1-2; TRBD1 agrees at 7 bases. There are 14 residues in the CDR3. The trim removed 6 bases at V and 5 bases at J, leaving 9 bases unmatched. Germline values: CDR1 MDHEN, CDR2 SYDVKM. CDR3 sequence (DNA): TGTGCCAGCAGGGGGGGACAGTTTATGTATGGCTACACCTTC. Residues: CASRGGQFMYGYTF.

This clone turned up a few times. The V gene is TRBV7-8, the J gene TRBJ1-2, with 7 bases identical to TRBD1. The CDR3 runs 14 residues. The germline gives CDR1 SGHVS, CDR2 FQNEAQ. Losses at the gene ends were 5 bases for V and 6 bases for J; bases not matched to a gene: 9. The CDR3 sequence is CASSKTGSGDGYTF. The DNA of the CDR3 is TGTGCCAGCAGCAAGACAGGGAGTGGGGATGGCTACACCTTC. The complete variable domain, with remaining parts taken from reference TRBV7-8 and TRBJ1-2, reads GAGVSQSPRYKVAKRGQDVALRCDPISGHVSLFWYQQALGQGPEFLTYFQNEAQLDKSGLPSDRFFAERPEGSVSTLKIQRTQQEDSAVYLCASSKTGSGDGYTFGSGTRLTVV.

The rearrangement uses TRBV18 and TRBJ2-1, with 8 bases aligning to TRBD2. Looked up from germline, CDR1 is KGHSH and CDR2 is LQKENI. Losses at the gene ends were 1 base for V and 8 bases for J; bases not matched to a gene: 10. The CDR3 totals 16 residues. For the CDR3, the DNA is TGTGCCAGCTCACCACGGCAAGCGGGAGACATTGATGAGCAGTTCTTC. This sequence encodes CASSPRQAGDIDEQFF.

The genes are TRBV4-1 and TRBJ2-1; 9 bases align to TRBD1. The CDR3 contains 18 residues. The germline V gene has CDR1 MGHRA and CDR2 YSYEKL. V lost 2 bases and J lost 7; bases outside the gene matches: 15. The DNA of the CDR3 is TGCGCCAGCAGCCAAAAAGGGGCTCTTCGGACAGGGGTGAATGAGCAGTTCTTC. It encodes CASSQKGALRTGVNEQFF.

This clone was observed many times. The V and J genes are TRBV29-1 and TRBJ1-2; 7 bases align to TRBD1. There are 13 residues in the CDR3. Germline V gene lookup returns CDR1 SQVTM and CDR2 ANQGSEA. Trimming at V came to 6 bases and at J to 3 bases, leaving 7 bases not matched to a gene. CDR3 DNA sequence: TGCAGCGTCGACAGGGCCGGGGACTATGGCTACACCTTC. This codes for CSVDRAGDYGYTF.

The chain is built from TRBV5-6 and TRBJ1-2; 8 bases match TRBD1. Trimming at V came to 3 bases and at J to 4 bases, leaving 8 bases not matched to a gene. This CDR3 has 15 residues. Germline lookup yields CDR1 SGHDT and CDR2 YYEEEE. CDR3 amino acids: CASSWATGVAYGYTF. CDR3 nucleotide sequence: TGTGCCAGCAGCTGGGCGACAGGGGTCGCCTATGGCTACACCTTC. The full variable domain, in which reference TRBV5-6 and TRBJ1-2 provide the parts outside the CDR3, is DAGVTQSPTHLIKTRGQQVTLRCSPKSGHDTVSWYQQALGQGPQFIFQYYEEEERQRGNFPDRFSGHQFPNYSSELNVNALLLGDSALYLCASSWATGVAYGYTFGSGTRLTVV.

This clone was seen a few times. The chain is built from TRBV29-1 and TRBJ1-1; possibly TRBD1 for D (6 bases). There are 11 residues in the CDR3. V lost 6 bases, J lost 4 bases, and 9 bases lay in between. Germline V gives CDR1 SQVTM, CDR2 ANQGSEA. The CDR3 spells CSVQDSTEAFF. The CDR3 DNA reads TGCAGCGTCCAGGACAGCACTGAAGCTTTCTTT.

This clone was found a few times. This CDR3 is CASSVRSAGEEKLFF. As DNA, the CDR3 is TGTGCCAGCAGCGTAAGATCGGCAGGGGAGGAAAAACTGTTTTTT. This chain uses TRBV9 with TRBJ1-4, with a weak D call TRBD1 (6 bases). Trimming removed 1 base at V and 8 bases at J, with 15 bases between. CDR3 length: 15 amino acids. Germline CDR1 is SGDLS and CDR2 is YYNGEE.

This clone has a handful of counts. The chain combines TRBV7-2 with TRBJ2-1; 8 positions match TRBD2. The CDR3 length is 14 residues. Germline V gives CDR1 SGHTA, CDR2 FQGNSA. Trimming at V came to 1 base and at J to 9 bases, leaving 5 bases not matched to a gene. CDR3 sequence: CASSLGLASSEQFF. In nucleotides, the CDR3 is TGTGCCAGCAGCTTAGGACTAGCGTCGAGTGAGCAGTTCTTC.

The CDR3 DNA reads as TGCGCCAGCAGCTTCGGAGACAGCTACTCTGGAAACACCATATATTTT. It is translated as CASSFGDSYSGNTIYF. The chain employs TRBV5-1 and TRBJ1-3; D might be TRBD1 (5 bases). CDR1 and CDR2 from the germline V gene are SGHRS and YFSETQ. V gave up 2 bases and J gave up 0 bases, with 12 bases separating them. The CDR3 loop spans 16 amino acids.

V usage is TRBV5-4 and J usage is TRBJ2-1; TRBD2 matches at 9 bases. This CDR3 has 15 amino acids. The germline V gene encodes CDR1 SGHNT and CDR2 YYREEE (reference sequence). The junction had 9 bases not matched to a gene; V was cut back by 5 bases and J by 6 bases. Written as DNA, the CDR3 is TGTGCCAGCAGAAACCCGGGACTAGCTTCCAATGAGCAGTTCTTC. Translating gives CASRNPGLASNEQFF.

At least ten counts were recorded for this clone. In DNA, the CDR3 is TGTGCCAGCTCACCACGGGACAGGGTCTTAACTGAAGCTTTCTTT. Protein product: CASSPRDRVLTEAFF. The chain is built from TRBV18 and TRBJ1-1, with 9 nucleotides matching TRBD1. V was pared by 1 base and J by 5 bases, with 5 bases of the junction left unmatched. This CDR3 comprises 15 residues. CDR1 is KGHSH and CDR2 is LQKENI in the germline V gene.

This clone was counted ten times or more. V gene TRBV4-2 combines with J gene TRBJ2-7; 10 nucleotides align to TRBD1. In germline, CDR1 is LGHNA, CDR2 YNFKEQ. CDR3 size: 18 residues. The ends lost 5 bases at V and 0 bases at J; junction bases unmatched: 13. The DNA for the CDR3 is TGTGCCAGCAGCTACATCGCCGGGACAGGGGATTACTCCTACGAGCAGTACTTC. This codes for CASSYIAGTGDYSYEQYF.

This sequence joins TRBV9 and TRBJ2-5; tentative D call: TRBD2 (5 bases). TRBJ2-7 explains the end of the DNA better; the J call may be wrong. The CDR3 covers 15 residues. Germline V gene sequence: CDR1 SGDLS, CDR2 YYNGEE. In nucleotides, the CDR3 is TGTGCCAGCAGCGTAGTGTACGCTAGCCCCTACGAGCAGTACTTC. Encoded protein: CASSVVYASPYEQYF.

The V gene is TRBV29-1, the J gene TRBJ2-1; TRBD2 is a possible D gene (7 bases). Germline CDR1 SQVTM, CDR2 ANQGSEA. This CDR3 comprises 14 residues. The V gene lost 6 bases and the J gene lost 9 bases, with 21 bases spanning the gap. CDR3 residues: CSVTSAGARPEQFF. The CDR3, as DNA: TGCAGCGTCACATCGGCGGGGGCGCGTCCTGAGCAGTTCTTC.